Sequencing of this T cell receptor (beta chain) was carried out in a study of human T cells and chemical hapten exposure. For the study at large: Among samples, TCR yields varied mainly because of small differences in pooled library volume. The study, taken as a whole, reports: Counts of expanded TCRs (at PT1) showed a positive correlation with patch test score.

Individual cDNA molecules received unique molecular identifiers in the library. Each CDR3 protein gets one entry after TCRdb re-called the RACE reads with MiXCR. The table shows 85,000 to 100,000 distinct CDR3 sequences, with 10% to 12% occurring only once. In its sample, this clonotype was seen many times. Its antigen is not identified. The CDR3 extends over 17 amino acids. Trimming took off 4 bases at V and 0 bases at J, with 16 bases between the two ends. Time point noted: pre-sensitization, week 0. Treatment denoted: therapeutic diphenylcyclopropenone sensitization with weekly scalp DPC. The clonotype originates from a woman aged 55-75 years with alopecia areata. Some clones in this sample may be carry-over from other donors' samples. This specimen was whole blood, taken in connection with sensitization to the hapten diphenylcyclopropenone (DPC). The chain has TRBV23-1 and TRBJ2-4; perhaps TRBD1 as D (5 bases). TRBV23-1 belongs to the ORF category, with a function that is uncertain. The CDR3 nucleotides read TGCGCCAGCAGTCGTACTACAGGAAAAAGAGCCAAAAACATTCAGTACTTC. Its protein is CASSRTTGKRAKNIQYF.